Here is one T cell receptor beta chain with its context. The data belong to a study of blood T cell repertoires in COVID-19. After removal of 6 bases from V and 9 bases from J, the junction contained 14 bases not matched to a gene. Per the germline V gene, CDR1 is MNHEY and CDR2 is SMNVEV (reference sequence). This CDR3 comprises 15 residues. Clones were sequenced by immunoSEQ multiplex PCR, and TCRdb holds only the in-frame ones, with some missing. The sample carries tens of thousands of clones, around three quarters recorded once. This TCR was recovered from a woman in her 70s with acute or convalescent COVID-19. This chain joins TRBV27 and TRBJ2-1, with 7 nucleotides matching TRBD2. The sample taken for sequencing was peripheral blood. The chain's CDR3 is CASRGGMLEFGEQFF. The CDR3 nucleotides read TGTGCCAGCAGGGGGGGGATGTTGGAGTTCGGTGAGCAGTTCTTC.